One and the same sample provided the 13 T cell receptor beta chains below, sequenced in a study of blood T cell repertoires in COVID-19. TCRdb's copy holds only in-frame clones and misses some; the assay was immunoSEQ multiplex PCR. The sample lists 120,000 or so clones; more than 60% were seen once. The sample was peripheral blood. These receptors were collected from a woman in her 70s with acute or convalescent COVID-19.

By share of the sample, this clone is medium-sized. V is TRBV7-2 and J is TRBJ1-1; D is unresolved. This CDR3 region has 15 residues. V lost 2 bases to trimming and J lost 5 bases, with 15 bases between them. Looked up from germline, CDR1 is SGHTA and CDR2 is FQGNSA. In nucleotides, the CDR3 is TGTGCCAGCAGCTTAATGGAGGGAGGTAGAACTGAAGCTTTCTTT. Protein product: CASSLMEGGRTEAFF.

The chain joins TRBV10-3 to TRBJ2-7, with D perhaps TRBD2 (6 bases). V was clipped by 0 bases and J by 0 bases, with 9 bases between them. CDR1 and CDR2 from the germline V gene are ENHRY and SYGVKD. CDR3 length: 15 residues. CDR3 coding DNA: TGTGCCATCAGTGAGTCCGGGACTCTCTCCTACGAGCAGTACTTC. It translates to CAISESGTLSYEQYF.

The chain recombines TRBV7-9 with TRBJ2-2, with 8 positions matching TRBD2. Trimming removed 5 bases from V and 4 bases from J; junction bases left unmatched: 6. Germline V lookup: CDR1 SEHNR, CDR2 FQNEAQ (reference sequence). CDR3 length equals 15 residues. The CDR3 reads CASSRRGAGTGELFF. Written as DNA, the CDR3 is TGTGCCAGCAGCCGGCGGGGGGCCGGCACCGGGGAGCTGTTTTTT.

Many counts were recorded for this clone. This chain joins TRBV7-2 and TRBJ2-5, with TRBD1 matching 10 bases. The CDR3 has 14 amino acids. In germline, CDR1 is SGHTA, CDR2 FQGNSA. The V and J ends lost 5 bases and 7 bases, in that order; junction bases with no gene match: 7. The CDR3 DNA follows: TGTGCCAGCAGCCCGGGACAGGGGTACGGGACCCAGTACTTC. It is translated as CASSPGQGYGTQYF.

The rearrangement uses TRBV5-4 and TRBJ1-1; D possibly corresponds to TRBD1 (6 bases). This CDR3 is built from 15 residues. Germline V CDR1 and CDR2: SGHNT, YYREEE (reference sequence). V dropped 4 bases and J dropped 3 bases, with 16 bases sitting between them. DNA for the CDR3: TGTGCCAGCAGCCCACCGCAGGGGAAAGACACTGAAGCTTTCTTT. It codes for CASSPPQGKDTEAFF.

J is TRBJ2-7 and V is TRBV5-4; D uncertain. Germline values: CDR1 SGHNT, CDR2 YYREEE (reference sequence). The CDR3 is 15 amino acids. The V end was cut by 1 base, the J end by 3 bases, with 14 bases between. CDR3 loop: CASSLSVGPIYEQYF. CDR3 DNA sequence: TGTGCCAGCAGCTTGTCCGTTGGGCCAATCTACGAGCAGTACTTC.

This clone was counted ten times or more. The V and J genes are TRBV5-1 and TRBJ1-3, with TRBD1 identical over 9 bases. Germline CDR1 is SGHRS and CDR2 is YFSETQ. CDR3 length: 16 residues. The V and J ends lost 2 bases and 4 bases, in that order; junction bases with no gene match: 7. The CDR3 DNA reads TGCGCCAGCAGCTTTGCCGGGACAGGGTACGGAAACACCATATATTTT. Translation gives CASSFAGTGYGNTIYF.

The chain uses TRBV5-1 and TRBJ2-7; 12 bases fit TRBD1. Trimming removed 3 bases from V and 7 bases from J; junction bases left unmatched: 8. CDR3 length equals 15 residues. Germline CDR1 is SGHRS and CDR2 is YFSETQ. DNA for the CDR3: TGCGCCAGCAGCTGGACCGGGACAGGGGGCGAGGAGCAGTACTTC. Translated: CASSWTGTGGEEQYF.

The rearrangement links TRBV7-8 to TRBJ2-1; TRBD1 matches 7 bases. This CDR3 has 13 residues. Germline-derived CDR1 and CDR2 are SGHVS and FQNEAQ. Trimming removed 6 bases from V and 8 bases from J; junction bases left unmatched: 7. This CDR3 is CASRFGTVDEQFF. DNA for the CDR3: TGTGCCAGCAGGTTCGGGACAGTTGATGAGCAGTTCTTC.

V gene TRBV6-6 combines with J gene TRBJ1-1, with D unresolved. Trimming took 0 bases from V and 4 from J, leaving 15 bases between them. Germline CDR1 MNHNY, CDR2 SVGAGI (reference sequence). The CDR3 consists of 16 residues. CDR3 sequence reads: CASSYSPGGRLTEAFF. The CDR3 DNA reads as TGTGCCAGCAGTTACTCGCCCGGAGGGAGGCTCACTGAAGCTTTCTTT.

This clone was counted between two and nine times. CDR3 loop: CSASQGGEQFF. The CDR3 nucleotides are TGCAGTGCTAGCCAGGGAGGTGAGCAGTTCTTC. This rearrangement joins TRBV20-1 to TRBJ2-1; D may be TRBD2 (6 bases). The CDR3 has 11 residues. Trimming shortened V by 3 bases and J by 9 bases, and 9 bases separated the two germline ends. Looked up from germline, CDR1 is DFQATT and CDR2 is SNEGSKA (reference sequence).

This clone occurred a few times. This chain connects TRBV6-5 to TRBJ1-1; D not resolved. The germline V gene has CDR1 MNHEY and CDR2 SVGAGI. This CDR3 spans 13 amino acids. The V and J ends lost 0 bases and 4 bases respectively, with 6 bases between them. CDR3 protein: CASSYSESTEAFF. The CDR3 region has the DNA TGTGCCAGCAGTTACTCAGAGTCCACTGAAGCTTTCTTT.

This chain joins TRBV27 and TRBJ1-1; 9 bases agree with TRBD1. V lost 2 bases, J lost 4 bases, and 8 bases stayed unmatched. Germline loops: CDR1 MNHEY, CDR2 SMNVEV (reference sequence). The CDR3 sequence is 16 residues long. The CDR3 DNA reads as TGTGCCAGCAGTTTACTCGGGACAGGGTTACCCACTGAAGCTTTCTTT. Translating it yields CASSLLGTGLPTEAFF.